This T cell receptor beta chain was obtained from a study of vaccination and CD4 T cells after COVID-19. Overall study results and limits: Rising from about 20 to 38, the median of SARS-CoV-2-reactive clonotypes did not change significantly.

Treatment in this sample: approximately 9-day PBMC culture with coronavirus spike peptide pools or control peptides (ViraFEST assay). The culture of under 2.5 million PBMCs per well included 8 to 10 IU/ml IL-2 and about 11 ug/ml peptide pools. With respect to this clonotype: Antigen specificity is unknown.

The length of the CDR3 is 14 residues. CDR1 is MGHDK, CDR2 SYGVNS, per germline. Losses at the gene ends were 4 bases for V and 7 bases for J; bases not matched to a gene: 5. With the Oncomine TCR Beta short-read assay, DNA from cultured CD4+ T cells was sequenced. Using its own MiXCR run on the PCR reads, TCRdb lists one record per CDR3 protein. The data hold approximately 15,000 distinct CDR3 sequences, with 50% to 70% observed a single time. Sequencing used CD4+ T cells from blood, cultured in vitro, obtained after SARS-CoV-2 vaccination. The clonotype was recovered from a human donor who had recovered from COVID-19. V is TRBV25-1 and J is TRBJ2-1; 9 nucleotides match TRBD2. CDR3 protein: CASSGAGGPNEQFF. The CDR3 DNA follows: TGTGCCAGCAGTGGGGCGGGAGGGCCGAATGAGCAGTTCTTC.